Below, 31 T cell receptor beta chains from the same sample are listed, as sequenced in a study of cytomegalovirus exposure and HLA in healthy donors. Primers for the PCR totalled 60 Vbeta and 13 Jbeta. Using immunoSEQ multiplex PCR, the repertoire was profiled, and TCRdb retains in-frame clones only, with some absent. Counted here are around 100,000 clones, approximately 84% occurring once; the ten biggest clones make up under 2.5%. The material sequenced was PBMCs. The source is a man between 18 and 35 years old in good health and CMV-seronegative.

The genes are TRBV6-4 and TRBJ2-1; 12 bases fit TRBD2. V lost 6 bases to trimming and J lost 6 bases; unmatched junction nucleotides: 9. The CDR3 runs 16 residues. Per the germline V gene, CDR1 is MRHNA and CDR2 is SNTAGT. This CDR3 is CASSTQTSGRGNEQFF. The CDR3, as DNA: TGTGCCAGCAGCACCCAGACTAGCGGGAGAGGCAATGAGCAGTTCTTC.

V is TRBV5-1 and J is TRBJ1-1; TRBD1 matches 7 bases. CDR1 and CDR2 from the germline V gene are SGHRS and YFSETQ. Losses at the gene ends were 4 bases for V and 1 base for J; bases not matched to a gene: 10. This CDR3 spans 16 amino acids. The CDR3 region is CASSLRTGRGNTEAFF. Here the CDR3 DNA reads TGCGCCAGCAGCCTACGGACAGGCCGGGGGAACACTGAAGCTTTCTTT.

The V and J genes are TRBV29-1 and TRBJ2-5; 7 bases are a match to TRBD1. With V trimmed by 5 bases and J by 2 bases, 2 bases remained unmatched. The germline CDR1 and CDR2 sequences are SQVTM and ANQGSEA. The CDR3 sequence is 12 residues long. The CDR3 coding sequence is TGCAGCGTTCCCAGGGGGCAAGAGACCCAGTACTTC. Translating it yields CSVPRGQETQYF.

The genes are TRBV7-3 and TRBJ2-2; tentative D call: TRBD2 (5 bases). The germline V gene encodes CDR1 SGHTA and CDR2 FQGTGA. Trimming stripped 6 bases from V and 11 bases from J, with 13 bases between. The CDR3 sequence is 12 residues long. The CDR3 coding sequence is TGTGCCAGCAGTCCCGGGGTGGGAGAGCTGTTTTTT. Translation: CASSPGVGELFF.

This sequence joins TRBV18 and TRBJ1-6; 7 bases match TRBD1. This CDR3 comprises 15 residues. CDR1 KGHSH and CDR2 LQKENI come from the germline V gene. J was trimmed by 6 bases and V by 3 bases; bases with no gene match: 5. This CDR3 reads CASSPQGVGNSPLHF. As DNA, the CDR3 is TGTGCCAGCTCACCGCAGGGGGTCGGTAATTCACCCCTCCACTTT.

A few counts support this clone. The chain links TRBV7-9 to TRBJ2-1; 8 nucleotides line up with TRBD2. This CDR3 has 15 amino acids. V lost 5 bases and J lost 6; bases outside the gene matches: 9. Per germline, CDR1 SEHNR and CDR2 FQNEAQ (reference sequence). CDR3 protein: CASSLTGGTSNEQFF. The CDR3 DNA reads as TGTGCCAGCAGCCTAACTGGCGGGACTAGCAATGAGCAGTTCTTC. Filled out from reference TRBV7-9 and TRBJ2-1, the complete variable domain reads DTGVSQNPRHKITKRGQNVTFRCDPISEHNRLYWYRQTLGQGPEFLTYFQNEAQLEKSRLLSDRFSAERPKGSFSTLEIQRTEQGDSAMYLCASSLTGGTSNEQFFGPGTRLTVL.

This rearrangement joins TRBV28 to TRBJ2-1, with TRBD2 matching 11 bases. The germline gives CDR1 MDHEN, CDR2 SYDVKM. The CDR3 is 15 residues long. Losses at the gene ends were 5 bases for V and 4 bases for J; bases not matched to a gene: 4. CDR3 in amino acids: CASSPSGRNYNEQFF. DNA of the CDR3: TGTGCCAGCAGTCCTAGCGGGAGGAATTACAATGAGCAGTTCTTC.

The chain employs TRBV30 and TRBJ2-1, with 11 nucleotides matching TRBD2. V shed 3 bases, J shed 8 bases, and the junction held 6 bases outside the gene matches. Germline values: CDR1 GTSNPN, CDR2 SVGIG (reference sequence). There are 14 residues in the CDR3. Here the CDR3 reads CAWRVTSGSHEQFF. CDR3 in DNA: TGTGCCTGGAGGGTTACTAGCGGGAGTCATGAGCAGTTCTTC.

The chain recombines TRBV28 with TRBJ1-1, with 7 bases fitting TRBD1. Looked up from germline, CDR1 is MDHEN and CDR2 is SYDVKM. Trimming removed 5 bases from V and 8 bases from J; junction bases left unmatched: 5. The CDR3 contains 12 residues. The CDR3: CASSPGTAEAFF. CDR3 DNA sequence: TGTGCCAGCAGTCCAGGGACAGCGGAAGCTTTCTTT.

The V and J genes are TRBV6-5 and TRBJ1-4; tentatively, D is TRBD1 (5 bases). V was pared by 2 bases and J by 7 bases, with 11 bases between. The CDR3 runs to 14 residues. Germline lookup yields CDR1 MNHEY and CDR2 SVGAGI. CDR3 DNA: TGTGCCAGCAGTTACGGAGGGACGCCTGAAAAACTGTTTTTT. Its translation: CASSYGGTPEKLFF.

The chain has TRBV10-2 and TRBJ2-3; maybe TRBD2 (6 bases). The CDR3 has 11 amino acids. Deletions cut 8 bases from V and 9 bases from J, with 12 bases between. Germline-derived CDR1 and CDR2 are WSHSY and SAAADI. The CDR3 spells CASQRLETQYF. In nucleotides, the CDR3 is TGCGCCAGCCAGAGACTAGAGACGCAGTATTTT.

The chain couples TRBV28 to TRBJ2-5; D is uncertain. Germline assignment: CDR1 MDHEN and CDR2 SYDVKM. CDR3 size: 15 residues. Trimming took 5 bases from V and 1 from J, leaving 14 bases between them. The CDR3 DNA follows: TGTGCCAGCAGTACCCTTAGGCGGTTCCAAGAGACCCAGTACTTC. Translation gives CASSTLRRFQETQYF.

The table lists this clone with a few counts. This chain joins TRBV6-1 and TRBJ2-1; D is unclear. Germline CDR1 reads MNHNS; CDR2 reads SASEGT. This CDR3 region has 14 residues. Trimming left V 2 bases short and J 6 bases short, with 11 bases between. The CDR3 loop is CASSESGPPNEQFF. The CDR3, as DNA: TGTGCCAGCAGTGAATCTGGGCCCCCCAATGAGCAGTTCTTC.

V gene TRBV27 combines with J gene TRBJ2-3; D unclear. Looked up from germline, CDR1 is MNHEY and CDR2 is SMNVEV (reference sequence). CDR3 size: 13 residues. Trimming pared 6 bases from V and 2 bases from J, leaving 9 bases between. CDR3 loop: CASSLRYTDTQYF. CDR3 DNA sequence: TGTGCCAGCAGCTTGCGGTACACAGATACGCAGTATTTT.

This chain connects TRBV10-2 to TRBJ2-3; TRBD1 matches at 7 bases. The V gene end was trimmed by 6 bases and the J gene end by 2 bases; junction bases not matched to a gene: 5. Germline V gene data show CDR1 as WSHSY and CDR2 as SAAADI. This CDR3 has 14 residues. The CDR3 loop is CASSRGQHTDTQYF. The CDR3 DNA reads TGCGCCAGCAGCCGGGGACAGCACACAGATACGCAGTATTTT.

The genes are TRBV9 and TRBJ2-7; 9 bases fit TRBD1. Germline trimming cut 3 bases from V and 5 bases from J; bases unmatched to any gene: 12. In germline, CDR1 is SGDLS, CDR2 YYNGEE. The CDR3 has 16 amino acids. The CDR3 region is CASSGSDRGQNNEQYF. DNA of the CDR3: TGTGCCAGCAGCGGCTCGGACAGGGGTCAAAACAACGAGCAGTACTTC.

V and J are TRBV19 and TRBJ1-2; perhaps TRBD1 as D (5 bases). The germline gives CDR1 LNHDA, CDR2 SQIVND (reference sequence). The CDR3 extends over 16 amino acids. V gave up 1 base and J gave up 0 bases, with 12 bases separating them. CDR3 nucleotide sequence: TGTGCCAGTAGTATAGTAGGGGCAGGTTCTAACTATGGCTACACCTTC. This gives the protein CASSIVGAGSNYGYTF.

This clone was seen just once. The CDR3 sequence is CASSASGLNTGELFF. Here the CDR3 DNA reads TGTGCCAGCAGCGCTAGCGGACTGAACACCGGGGAGCTGTTTTTT. This chain links TRBV9 with TRBJ2-2; 7 nucleotides agree with TRBD2. The V and J ends lost 3 bases and 1 base, in that order; junction bases with no gene match: 3. The CDR3 extends over 15 amino acids. Germline loops: CDR1 SGDLS, CDR2 YYNGEE.

The J gene is TRBJ1-1, the V gene TRBV2, with D possibly being TRBD1 (5 bases). V lost 3 bases, J lost 0 bases, and 14 bases lay in between. Germline V gene sequence: CDR1 SNHLY, CDR2 FYNNEI. The CDR3 loop spans 16 amino acids. The CDR3 region has the DNA TGTGCCAGCAGTGACCAGGGTACGGAGATGAACACTGAAGCTTTCTTT. This translates into CASSDQGTEMNTEAFF.

V is TRBV19 and J is TRBJ1-6; no definite D call. Per the germline V gene, CDR1 is LNHDA and CDR2 is SQIVND (reference sequence). V lost 3 bases to trimming and J lost 7 bases, with 4 bases between them. There are 12 residues in the CDR3. The DNA of the CDR3 is TGTGCCAGTAGTATTGGCAATTCACCCCTCCACTTT. Protein product: CASSIGNSPLHF.

This chain connects TRBV2 to TRBJ1-6; 10 nucleotides match TRBD1. CDR3 length equals 15 residues. The germline V gene has CDR1 SNHLY and CDR2 FYNNEI. After removal of 6 bases from V and 3 bases from J, the junction contained 2 bases not matched to a gene. CDR3 nucleotides: TGTGCCAGCAGGACAGGGGGCGACTATAATTCACCCCTCCACTTT. This gives the protein CASRTGGDYNSPLHF.

J is TRBJ2-1 and V is TRBV7-9, with D possibly being TRBD2 (7 bases). CDR3 length equals 15 residues. V was pared by 1 base and J by 10 bases, with 17 bases between. Germline CDR1 and CDR2: SEHNR and FQNEAQ (reference sequence). CDR3 residues: CASSLVGGRMEEQFF. The CDR3 DNA sequence: TGTGCCAGCAGCTTAGTGGGGGGGCGCATGGAGGAGCAGTTCTTC.

This clone was found a few times. CDR3 bases: TGTGCCAGCAGCTTAGCACAGTTGAACACTGAAGCTTTCTTT. The encoded protein is CASSLAQLNTEAFF. V is TRBV7-6 and J is TRBJ1-1, with D unresolved. The CDR3 spans 14 residues. Deletions cut 0 bases from V and 0 bases from J, with 5 bases between. Germline values: CDR1 SGHVS, CDR2 FNYEAQ.

This clone was recorded once. The rearrangement uses TRBV9 and TRBJ1-4, with D uncertain. There are 15 residues in the CDR3. V was shortened by 0 bases and J by 4 bases, with 10 bases between the two germline ends. Germline CDR1 reads SGDLS; CDR2 reads YYNGEE. CDR3 loop: CASSVATEGNEKLFF. The CDR3 bases are TGTGCCAGCAGCGTAGCTACGGAGGGTAATGAAAAACTGTTTTTT. Variable domain in full (rest from reference TRBV9 and TRBJ1-4): DSGVTQTPKHLITATGQRVTLRCSPRSGDLSVYWYQQSLDQGLQFLIQYYNGEERAKGNILERFSAQQFPDLHSELNLSSLELGDSALYFCASSVATEGNEKLFFGSGTQLSVL.

The CDR3 bases are TGTGCCAGCTTAGTCGACAGCGGGAGCCCTTCCTACGAGCAGTACTTC. Protein: CASLVDSGSPSYEQYF. The chain links TRBV2 to TRBJ2-7; 8 bases align to TRBD2. The V and J ends lost 8 bases and 1 base, in that order; junction bases with no gene match: 13. The germline V gene encodes CDR1 SNHLY and CDR2 FYNNEI. This CDR3 spans 16 amino acids.

The rearrangement uses TRBV29-1 and TRBJ1-5; a weak D match, TRBD1 (5 bases). CDR1 and CDR2 from the germline V gene are SQVTM and ANQGSEA. Trimming pared 7 bases from V and 2 bases from J, leaving 15 bases between. This CDR3 has 14 residues. The DNA of the CDR3 is TGCAGCGCTTCAGGGCCCTTAGGCAATCAGCCCCAGCATTTT. Translating it yields CSASGPLGNQPQHF.

This clone was counted once. V is TRBV27 and J is TRBJ2-7, with D possibly TRBD1 on 5 matching bases. CDR1 and CDR2 (germline): MNHEY, SMNVEV (reference sequence). Trimming shortened V by 2 bases and J by 5 bases, and 16 bases separated the two germline ends. The CDR3 covers 15 residues. The CDR3 protein is CASSLGQGRVHEQYF. The CDR3, as DNA: TGTGCCAGCAGTTTAGGCCAGGGCAGGGTGCACGAGCAGTACTTC.

The chain employs TRBV30 and TRBJ1-1, with 11 bases matching TRBD1. This CDR3 region has 14 residues. In germline, CDR1 is GTSNPN, CDR2 SVGIG (reference sequence). Losses at the gene ends were 3 bases for V and 10 bases for J; bases not matched to a gene: 10. The CDR3 DNA follows: TGTGCCTGGAGGGGACAGGGGGTCTCCCGAATAGCTTTCTTT. It specifies CAWRGQGVSRIAFF.

This clone was observed a handful of times. The chain carries TRBV19 and TRBJ2-2, with a possible D match to TRBD1 (5 bases). V was trimmed by 3 bases and J by 2 bases, leaving 10 bases between them. Looked up from germline, CDR1 is LNHDA and CDR2 is SQIVND (reference sequence). The CDR3 covers 15 residues. The CDR3 region is CASSIEGANTGELFF. The CDR3 DNA reads as TGTGCCAGTAGTATCGAAGGGGCCAACACCGGGGAGCTGTTTTTT.

V usage is TRBV6-5 and J usage is TRBJ2-7; 11 bases are a match to TRBD2. Germline V gene lookup returns CDR1 MNHEY and CDR2 SVGAGI. V lost 4 bases, J lost 2 bases, and 4 bases stayed unmatched. This CDR3 contains 15 residues. The CDR3, as DNA: TGTGCCAGCAGTTCCGGGACTAGCGGTACCTACGAGCAGTACTTC. It encodes CASSSGTSGTYEQYF.

The chain uses TRBV5-1 and TRBJ1-2; tentative D call: TRBD1 (6 bases). Germline V gene data show CDR1 as SGHRS and CDR2 as YFSETQ. The V end lost 2 bases, the J end lost 8 bases, and 16 bases lay between the germline ends. The CDR3 has 14 amino acids. For the CDR3, the DNA is TGCGCCAGCAGCTTCCCGGGGGGCGGGGACGGCTACACCTTC. This translates into CASSFPGGGDGYTF.